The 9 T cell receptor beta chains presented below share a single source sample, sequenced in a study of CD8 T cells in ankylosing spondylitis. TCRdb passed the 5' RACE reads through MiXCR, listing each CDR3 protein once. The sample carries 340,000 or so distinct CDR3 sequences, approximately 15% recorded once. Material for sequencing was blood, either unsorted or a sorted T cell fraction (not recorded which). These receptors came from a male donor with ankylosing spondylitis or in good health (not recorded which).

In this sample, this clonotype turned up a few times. CDR3 protein: CASSPGDWGSYNEQFF. In DNA form, the CDR3 reads TGTGCCAGCAGCCCCGGGGACTGGGGTTCCTACAATGAGCAGTTCTTC. This chain links TRBV14 with TRBJ2-1, with D maybe TRBD2 (6 bases). V was shortened by 4 bases and J by 1 base, with 14 bases between the two germline ends. This CDR3 region has 16 residues. Germline V gene sequence: CDR1 SGHDN, CDR2 FVKESK.

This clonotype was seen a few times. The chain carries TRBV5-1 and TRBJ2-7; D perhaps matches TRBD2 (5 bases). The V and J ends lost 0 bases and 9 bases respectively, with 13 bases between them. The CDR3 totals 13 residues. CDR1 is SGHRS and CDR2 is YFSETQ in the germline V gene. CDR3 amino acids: CASSLGELVGQYF. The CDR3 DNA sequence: TGCGCCAGCAGCTTGGGGGAGCTTGTTGGGCAGTACTTC.

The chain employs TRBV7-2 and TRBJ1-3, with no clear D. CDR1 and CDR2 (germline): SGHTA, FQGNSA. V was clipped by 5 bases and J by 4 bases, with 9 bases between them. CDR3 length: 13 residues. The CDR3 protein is CASSQSQGNTIYF. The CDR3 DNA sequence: TGTGCCAGCAGCCAATCACAGGGAAACACCATATATTTT.

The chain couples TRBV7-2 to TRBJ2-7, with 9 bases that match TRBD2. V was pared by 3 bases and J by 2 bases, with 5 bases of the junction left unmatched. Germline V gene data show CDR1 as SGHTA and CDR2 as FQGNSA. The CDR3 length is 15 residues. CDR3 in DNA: TGTGCCAGCAGCTTCGGAAGCGGGAGGCCCTACGAGCAGTACTTC. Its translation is CASSFGSGRPYEQYF.

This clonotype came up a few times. The CDR3 coding sequence is TGCGCCAGCAGCTTGGAGTCCGGGTTGGCCCAGCCCCAGCATTTT. Translating it yields CASSLESGLAQPQHF. The V gene is TRBV5-1, the J gene TRBJ1-5; D uncertain. With 0 bases removed from V and 7 bases from J, the gap between germline ends came to 14 bases. This CDR3 comprises 15 residues. Germline V gives CDR1 SGHRS, CDR2 YFSETQ.

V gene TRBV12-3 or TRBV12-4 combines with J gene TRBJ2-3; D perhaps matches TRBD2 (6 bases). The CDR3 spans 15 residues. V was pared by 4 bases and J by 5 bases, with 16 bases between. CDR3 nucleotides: TGTGCCAGCAGTTCTGGACTACCTCGGGGAGATACGCAGTATTTT. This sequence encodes CASSSGLPRGDTQYF.

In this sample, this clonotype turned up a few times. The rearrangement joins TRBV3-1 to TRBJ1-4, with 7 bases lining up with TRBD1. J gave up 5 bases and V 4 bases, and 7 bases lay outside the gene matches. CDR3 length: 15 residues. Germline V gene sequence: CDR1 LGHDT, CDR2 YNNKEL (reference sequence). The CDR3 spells CASSPRTGTNEKLFF. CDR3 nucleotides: TGTGCCAGCAGCCCTCGGACAGGCACGAATGAAAAACTGTTTTTT. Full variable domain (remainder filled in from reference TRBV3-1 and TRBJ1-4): DTAVSQTPKYLVTQMGNDKSIKCEQNLGHDTMYWYKQDSKKFLKIMFSYNNKELIINETVPNRFSPKSPDKAHLNLHINSLELGDSAVYFCASSPRTGTNEKLFFGSGTQLSVL.

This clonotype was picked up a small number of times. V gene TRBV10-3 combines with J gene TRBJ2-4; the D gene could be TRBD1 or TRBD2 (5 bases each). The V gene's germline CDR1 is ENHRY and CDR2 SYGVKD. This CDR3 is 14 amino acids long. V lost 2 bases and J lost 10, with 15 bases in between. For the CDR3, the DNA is TGTGCCATCAGTGAGCAGCAGGGAGATCGGATTCAGTACTTC. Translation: CAISEQQGDRIQYF.

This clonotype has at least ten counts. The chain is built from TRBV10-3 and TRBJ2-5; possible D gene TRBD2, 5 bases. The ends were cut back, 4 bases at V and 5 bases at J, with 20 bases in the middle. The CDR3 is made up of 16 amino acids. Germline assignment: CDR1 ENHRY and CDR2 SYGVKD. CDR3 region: CAISVGLASLGETQYF. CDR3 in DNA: TGTGCCATCAGTGTAGGACTGGCTAGCCTCGGCGAGACCCAGTACTTC.